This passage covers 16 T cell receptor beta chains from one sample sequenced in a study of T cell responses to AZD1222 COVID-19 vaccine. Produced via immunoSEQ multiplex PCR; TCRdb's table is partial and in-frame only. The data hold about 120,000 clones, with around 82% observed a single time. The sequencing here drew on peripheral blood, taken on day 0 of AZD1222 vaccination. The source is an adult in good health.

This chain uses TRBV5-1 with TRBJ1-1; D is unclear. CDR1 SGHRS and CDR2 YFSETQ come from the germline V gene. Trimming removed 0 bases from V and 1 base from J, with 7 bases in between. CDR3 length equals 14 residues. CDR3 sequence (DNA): TGCGCCAGCAGCTTGGATTCCGCGAACACTGAAGCTTTCTTT. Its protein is CASSLDSANTEAFF.

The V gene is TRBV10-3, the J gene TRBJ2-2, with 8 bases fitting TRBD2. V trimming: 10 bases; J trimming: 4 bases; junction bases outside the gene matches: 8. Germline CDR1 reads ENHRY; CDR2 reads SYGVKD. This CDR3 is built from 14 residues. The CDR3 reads CATGGGQGTGELFF. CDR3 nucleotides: TGTGCCACCGGGGGGGGGCAAGGCACCGGGGAGCTGTTTTTT.

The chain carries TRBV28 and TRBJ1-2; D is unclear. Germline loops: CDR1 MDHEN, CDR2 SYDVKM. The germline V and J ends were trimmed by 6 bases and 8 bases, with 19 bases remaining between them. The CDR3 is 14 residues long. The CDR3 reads CASSSTQRLRGYTF. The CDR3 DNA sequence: TGTGCCAGCAGCAGCACTCAACGACTAAGGGGCTACACCTTC.

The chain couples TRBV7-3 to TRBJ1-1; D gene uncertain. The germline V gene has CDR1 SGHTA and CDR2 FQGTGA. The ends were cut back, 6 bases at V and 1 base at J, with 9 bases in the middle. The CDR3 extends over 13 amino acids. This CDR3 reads CASSYQTNTEAFF. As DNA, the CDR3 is TGTGCCAGCAGTTATCAGACGAACACTGAAGCTTTCTTT.

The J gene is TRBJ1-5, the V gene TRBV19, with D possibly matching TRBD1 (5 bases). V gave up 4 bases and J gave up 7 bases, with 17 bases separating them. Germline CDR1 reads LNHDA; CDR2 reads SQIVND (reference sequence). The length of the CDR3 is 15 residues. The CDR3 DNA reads TGTGCCAGTAGTACCTTGTCCTGGGGGGAGCAGCCCCAGCATTTT. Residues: CASSTLSWGEQPQHF.

The CDR3 here is CASNQGALGYTF. The DNA for the CDR3 is TGTGCCAGCAATCAGGGGGCGCTTGGCTACACCTTC. V is TRBV28 and J is TRBJ1-2; 8 bases map to TRBD1. The V gene's germline CDR1 is MDHEN and CDR2 SYDVKM. The CDR3 consists of 12 residues. With V trimmed by 7 bases and J by 7 bases, 5 bases remained unmatched.

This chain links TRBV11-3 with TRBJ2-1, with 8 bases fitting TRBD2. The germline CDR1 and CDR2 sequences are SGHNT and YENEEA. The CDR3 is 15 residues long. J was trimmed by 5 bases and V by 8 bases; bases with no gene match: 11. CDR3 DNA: TGTGCCAGCCGCCTCGGGGGGGGCAGGGACAATGAGCAGTTCTTC. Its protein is CASRLGGGRDNEQFF.

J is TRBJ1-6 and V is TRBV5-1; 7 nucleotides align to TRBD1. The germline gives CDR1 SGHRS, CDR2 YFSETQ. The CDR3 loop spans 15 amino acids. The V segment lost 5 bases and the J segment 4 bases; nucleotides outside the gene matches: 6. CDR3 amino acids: CASRPSTGYNSPLHF. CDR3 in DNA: TGCGCCAGCAGACCCTCGACAGGGTATAATTCACCCCTCCACTTT.

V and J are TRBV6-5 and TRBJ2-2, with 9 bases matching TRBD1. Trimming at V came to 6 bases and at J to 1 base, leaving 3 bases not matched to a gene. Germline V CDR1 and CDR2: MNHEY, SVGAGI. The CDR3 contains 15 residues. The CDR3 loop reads CASRVGQGNTGELFF. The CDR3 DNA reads TGTGCCAGCAGGGTGGGACAGGGGAACACCGGGGAGCTGTTTTTT.

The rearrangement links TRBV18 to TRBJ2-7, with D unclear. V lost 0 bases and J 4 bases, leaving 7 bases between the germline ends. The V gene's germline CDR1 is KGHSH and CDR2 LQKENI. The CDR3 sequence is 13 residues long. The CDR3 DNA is TGTGCCAGCTCACCACCAGGGAATTACGAGCAGTACTTC. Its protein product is CASSPPGNYEQYF.

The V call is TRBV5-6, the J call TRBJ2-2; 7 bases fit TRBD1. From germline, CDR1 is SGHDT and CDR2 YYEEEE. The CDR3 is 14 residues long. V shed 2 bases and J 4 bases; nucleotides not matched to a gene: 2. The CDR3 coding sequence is TGTGCCAGCAGCTTAGACAGGGCCACCGGGGAGCTGTTTTTT. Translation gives CASSLDRATGELFF.

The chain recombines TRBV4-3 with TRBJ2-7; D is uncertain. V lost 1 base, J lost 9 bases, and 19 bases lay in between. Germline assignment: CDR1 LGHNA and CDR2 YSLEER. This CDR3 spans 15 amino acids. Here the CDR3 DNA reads TGCGCCAGCAGCCAAGGGTCAGGATCCGGGTTTGGGCAGTACTTC. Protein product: CASSQGSGSGFGQYF.

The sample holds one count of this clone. CDR3 bases: TGCGCCAGCAGCGGGGGACAGGGGGTTCATGGCTACACCTTC. This gives the protein CASSGGQGVHGYTF. This chain joins TRBV5-1 and TRBJ1-2; 11 bases are shared with TRBD1. This CDR3 has 14 amino acids. CDR1 and CDR2 (germline): SGHRS, YFSETQ. With 4 bases clipped from V and 6 bases from J, the junction kept 5 bases outside the gene matches.

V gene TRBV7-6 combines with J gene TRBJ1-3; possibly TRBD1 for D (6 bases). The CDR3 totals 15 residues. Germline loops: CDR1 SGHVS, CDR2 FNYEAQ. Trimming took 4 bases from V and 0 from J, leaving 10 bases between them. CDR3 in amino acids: CASSSNRVSGNTIYF. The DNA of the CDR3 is TGTGCCAGCAGCTCCAACAGGGTCTCTGGAAACACCATATATTTT.

CDR3 protein: CSATGAGGYTF. CDR3 in DNA: TGCAGTGCAACAGGAGCCGGTGGCTACACCTTC. The chain combines TRBV20-1 with TRBJ1-2, with D perhaps TRBD1 (5 bases). CDR1 DFQATT and CDR2 SNEGSKA come from the germline V gene (reference sequence). This CDR3 has 11 amino acids. V lost 6 bases, J lost 7 bases, and 12 bases lay in between.

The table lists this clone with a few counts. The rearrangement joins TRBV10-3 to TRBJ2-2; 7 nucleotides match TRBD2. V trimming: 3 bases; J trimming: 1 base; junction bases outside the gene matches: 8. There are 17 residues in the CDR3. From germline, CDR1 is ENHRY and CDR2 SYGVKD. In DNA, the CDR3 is TGTGCCATCAGTGAACCGGGGGGTTCGGAGAACACCGGGGAGCTGTTTTTT. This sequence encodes CAISEPGGSENTGELFF.